The subject of this entry is one TCR beta chain. A read error may account for a junction end that differs from germline. These data originate in a study of blood T cell repertoires in COVID-19. Overall study context: Material from acute and convalescent COVID-19 was sourced from the United States, Italy and Spain. T cells, B-cell-depleted T cells, or PBMCs provided the cDNA or gDNA that served as material.

Germline lookup yields CDR1 SSHAT and CDR2 FNYEAQ (reference sequence). The CDR3 is made up of 13 amino acids. Patients at the Seattle site were enrolled during active infection and followed longitudinally. In the study's own analysis: Amplification of reference gene primers provided the estimated nucleated cell counts. The assay was immunoSEQ multiplex PCR, and TCRdb's table has in-frame clones only and misses some. V and J calls and clone size are given by that table; D and trimming were obtained from the DNA. Of 170,000 or so clones in the sample, around 84% are singletons; the top ten hold 0.55% to 0.6%.

The sequence was obtained from a man in his fifties or sixties with COVID-19, enrolled during active disease. V is TRBV7-7 and J is TRBJ2-1; D might be TRBD1 (6 bases). Input material: peripheral blood. This chain's CDR3 is CASSLDRNNEQFF. CDR3 nucleotide sequence: TGTGCTAGCAGCTTGGACAGAAACAATGAGCAGTTCTTC.